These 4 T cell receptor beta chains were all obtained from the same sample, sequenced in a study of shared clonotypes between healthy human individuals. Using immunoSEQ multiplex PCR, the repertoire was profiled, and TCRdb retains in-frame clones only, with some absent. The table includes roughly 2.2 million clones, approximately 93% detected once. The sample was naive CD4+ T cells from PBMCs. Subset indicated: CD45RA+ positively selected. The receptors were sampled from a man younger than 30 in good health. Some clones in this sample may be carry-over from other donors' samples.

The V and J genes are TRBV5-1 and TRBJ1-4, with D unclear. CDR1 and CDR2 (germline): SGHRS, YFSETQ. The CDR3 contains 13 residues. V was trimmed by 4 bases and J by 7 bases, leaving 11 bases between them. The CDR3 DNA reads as TGCGCCAGCAGCCTGGGTAGTCTTGAAAAACTGTTTTTT. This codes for CASSLGSLEKLFF.

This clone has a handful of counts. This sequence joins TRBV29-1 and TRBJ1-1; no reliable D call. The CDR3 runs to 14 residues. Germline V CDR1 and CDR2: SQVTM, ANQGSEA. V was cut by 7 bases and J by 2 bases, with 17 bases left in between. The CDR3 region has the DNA TGCAGCGCCCGCCTAGCCAGCAGTAACACTGAAGCTTTCTTT. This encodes CSARLASSNTEAFF. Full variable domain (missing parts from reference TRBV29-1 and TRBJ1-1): SAVISQKPSRDICQRGTSLTIQCQVDSQVTMMFWYRQQPGQSLTLIATANQGSEATYESGFVIDKFPISRPNLTFSTLTVSNMSPEDSSIYLCSARLASSNTEAFFGQGTRLTVV.

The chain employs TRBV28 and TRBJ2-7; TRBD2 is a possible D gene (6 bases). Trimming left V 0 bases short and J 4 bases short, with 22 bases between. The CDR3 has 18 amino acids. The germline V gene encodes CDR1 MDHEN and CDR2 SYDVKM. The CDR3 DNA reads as TGTGCCAGCAGTTTATGGCTTGGGTTGCAGGGAGGTCAATACGAGCAGTACTTC. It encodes CASSLWLGLQGGQYEQYF.

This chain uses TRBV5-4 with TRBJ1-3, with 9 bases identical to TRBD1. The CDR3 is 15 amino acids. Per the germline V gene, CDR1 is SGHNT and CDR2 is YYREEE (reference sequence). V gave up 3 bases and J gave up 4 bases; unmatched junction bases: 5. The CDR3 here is CASSWDRVDGNTIYF. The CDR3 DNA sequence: TGTGCCAGCAGCTGGGACAGGGTGGACGGAAACACCATATATTTT. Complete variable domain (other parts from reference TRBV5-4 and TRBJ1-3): ETGVTQSPTHLIKTRGQQVTLRCSSQSGHNTVSWYQQALGQGPQFIFQYYREEENGRGNFPPRFSGLQFPNYSSELNVNALELDDSALYLCASSWDRVDGNTIYFGEGSWLTVV.